This T cell receptor (beta chain) was captured in a study of cytomegalovirus exposure and HLA in healthy donors. The PCR used 60 Vbeta and 13 Jbeta primers. Produced via immunoSEQ multiplex PCR; TCRdb's table is partial and in-frame only. This table has about 140,000 clones, around four fifths appearing once. The origin of this receptor is a female donor in good health and CMV-seronegative. Sequencing used PBMCs.

CDR3 bases: TGTGCCACCAGCACACCAACTAGCGGGAGAACGATGGAGCAGTTCTTC. This sequence encodes CATSTPTSGRTMEQFF. V and J are TRBV15 and TRBJ2-1; 11 bases line up with TRBD2. J lost 10 bases, V lost 4 bases, and 12 bases had no gene match. The CDR3 sequence is 16 residues long. Germline CDR1 is LNHNV and CDR2 is YYDKDF (reference sequence). Based on the CDR3 plus reference TRBV15 and TRBJ2-1, the full variable domain is DAMVIQNPRYQVTQFGKPVTLSCSQTLNHNVMYWYQQKSSQAPKLLFHYYDKDFNNEADTPDNFQSRRPNTSFCFLDIRSPGLGDTAMYLCATSTPTSGRTMEQFFGPGTRLTVL.